The 29 T cell receptor beta chains listed next were all sequenced from one sample in a study of cytomegalovirus exposure and HLA in healthy donors. PCR involved 60 Vbeta and 13 Jbeta primers. The table came from immunoSEQ multiplex PCR; TCRdb's copy has only in-frame clones and leaves some out. In the table there are 75,000 to 90,000 clones, 72% of which are singletons. What was sequenced was PBMCs. The receptors here all came from a woman in her forties in good health and CMV-seropositive.

This clone was counted a few times. This chain joins TRBV6-6 and TRBJ2-1; 8 nucleotides align to TRBD2. The junction had 11 bases not matched to a gene; V was cut back by 7 bases and J by 6 bases. The CDR3 extends over 15 amino acids. The V gene's germline CDR1 is MNHNY and CDR2 SVGAGI (reference sequence). In DNA form, the CDR3 reads TGTGCCAGCACCCCGGGGACTAGTACAGGCAATGAGCAGTTCTTC. Its translation is CASTPGTSTGNEQFF.

V is TRBV2 and J is TRBJ1-6; D is uncertain. This CDR3 is built from 14 residues. V lost 2 bases and J 2 bases, leaving 4 bases between the germline ends. Germline-derived CDR1 and CDR2 are SNHLY and FYNNEI. CDR3 in amino acids: CASSELTYNSPLHF. The DNA of the CDR3 is TGTGCCAGCAGTGAACTAACCTATAATTCACCCCTCCACTTT.

J is TRBJ2-7 and V is TRBV6-5, with TRBD2 identical over 9 bases. This CDR3 spans 16 amino acids. Losses at the gene ends were 0 bases for V and 4 bases for J; bases not matched to a gene: 7. Germline V gene sequence: CDR1 MNHEY, CDR2 SVGAGI. The CDR3 DNA is TGTGCCAGCAGTTACTCGGGAGCGGGAGGCTTATACGAGCAGTACTTC. This sequence encodes CASSYSGAGGLYEQYF.

This chain connects TRBV19 to TRBJ1-6; weak D call: TRBD1 (6 bases). The CDR3 contains 14 residues. Germline lookup yields CDR1 LNHDA and CDR2 SQIVND (reference sequence). V gave up 6 bases and J gave up 9 bases, with 15 bases separating them. Here the CDR3 reads CASRSAGEGSPLHF. The CDR3 nucleotides read TGTGCCAGTAGGTCGGCAGGGGAAGGTTCACCCCTCCACTTT. The entire variable domain, with the rest obtained from reference TRBV19 and TRBJ1-6, is as follows: DGGITQSPKYLFRKEGQNVTLSCEQNLNHDAMYWYRQDPGQGLRLIYYSQIVNDFQKGDIAEGYSVSREKKESFPLTVTSAQKNPTAFYLCASRSAGEGSPLHFGNGTRLTVT.

This chain uses TRBV19 with TRBJ2-1; 8 positions match TRBD2. From germline, CDR1 is LNHDA and CDR2 SQIVND (reference sequence). Trimming took 0 bases from V and 6 from J; bases not matched to a gene: 7. The CDR3 loop spans 16 amino acids. CDR3 loop: CASSIEGTRAANEQFF. CDR3 sequence (DNA): TGTGCCAGTAGTATAGAAGGGACTAGGGCCGCCAATGAGCAGTTCTTC.

The chain has TRBV5-6 and TRBJ1-4; 9 bases align to TRBD1. J lost 7 bases, V lost 0 bases, and 4 bases had no gene match. The length of the CDR3 is 15 residues. The germline CDR1 and CDR2 sequences are SGHDT and YYEEEE. The CDR3 spells CASSLGDRAGEKLFF. In DNA, the CDR3 is TGTGCCAGCAGCTTGGGGGACAGGGCTGGTGAAAAACTGTTTTTT. The variable domain in full, completed from reference TRBV5-6 and TRBJ1-4, reads DAGVTQSPTHLIKTRGQQVTLRCSPKSGHDTVSWYQQALGQGPQFIFQYYEEEERQRGNFPDRFSGHQFPNYSSELNVNALLLGDSALYLCASSLGDRAGEKLFFGSGTQLSVL.

The chain has TRBV5-1 and TRBJ2-5; the match to TRBD2 covers 8 bases. The germline CDR1 and CDR2 sequences are SGHRS and YFSETQ. The J segment lost 1 base and the V segment lost 6 bases, leaving 11 bases of the junction unmatched. CDR3 size: 16 residues. The CDR3 reads CASTPGPTSGQETQYF. CDR3 nucleotides: TGCGCCAGCACCCCGGGCCCAACTAGCGGCCAAGAGACCCAGTACTTC.

V usage is TRBV5-1 and J usage is TRBJ2-3, with a possible D match to TRBD2 (5 bases). CDR1 is SGHRS and CDR2 is YFSETQ in the germline V gene. The CDR3 loop spans 15 amino acids. V lost 0 bases and J lost 2, with 10 bases in between. CDR3 residues: CASSLVATFTDTQYF. CDR3 nucleotide sequence: TGCGCCAGCAGCTTGGTAGCGACTTTCACAGATACGCAGTATTTT.

This rearrangement joins TRBV7-2 to TRBJ2-7; 8 bases map to TRBD1. CDR3 size: 15 residues. CDR1 and CDR2 from the germline V gene are SGHTA and FQGNSA. V lost 2 bases, J lost 2 bases, and 5 bases stayed unmatched. This chain's CDR3 is CASSLTGTGAYEQYF. As DNA, the CDR3 is TGTGCCAGCAGCTTAACCGGGACAGGCGCCTACGAGCAGTACTTC.

The chain links TRBV6-4 to TRBJ2-2; weak D call: TRBD1 (6 bases). V dropped 4 bases and J dropped 1 base, with 10 bases sitting between them. The length of the CDR3 is 15 residues. Germline-derived CDR1 and CDR2 are MRHNA and SNTAGT. The chain's CDR3 is CASSAETGNTGELFF. In DNA form, the CDR3 reads TGTGCCAGCAGTGCCGAGACAGGGAACACCGGGGAGCTGTTTTTT.

This clone has just a few counts. The chain employs TRBV5-5 and TRBJ2-3, with TRBD1 identical over 8 bases. CDR3 size: 17 residues. J was trimmed by 3 bases and V by 4 bases; bases with no gene match: 13. Germline V gene lookup returns CDR1 SGHKS and CDR2 YYEKEE (reference sequence). CDR3 in amino acids: CASSQGLAGGLTDTQYF. The DNA for the CDR3 is TGTGCCAGCAGCCAAGGGTTAGCAGGGGGCCTGACAGATACGCAGTATTTT.

The table lists this clone with a count of one. The chain combines TRBV5-1 with TRBJ2-2, with D hard to call. The CDR3 is made up of 13 amino acids. In germline, CDR1 is SGHRS, CDR2 YFSETQ. V lost 0 bases and J lost 7, with 7 bases in between. The CDR3 DNA is TGCGCCAGCAGCTTGGTGGAGCGCGGGGAGCTGTTTTTT. Protein sequence: CASSLVERGELFF.

V and J are TRBV25-1 and TRBJ1-2; perhaps TRBD1 as D (5 bases). Germline CDR1 MGHDK, CDR2 SYGVNS. The CDR3 covers 14 residues. The V and J ends lost 3 bases and 4 bases respectively, with 12 bases between them. CDR3 amino acids: CASSDAQGIYGYTF. CDR3 DNA sequence: TGTGCCAGCAGTGATGCCCAGGGAATCTATGGCTACACCTTC.

This clone was found a few times. This sequence joins TRBV29-1 and TRBJ1-1; no definite D call. The germline gives CDR1 SQVTM, CDR2 ANQGSEA. The CDR3 extends over 15 amino acids. Trimming shortened V by 3 bases and J by 1 base, and 15 bases separated the two germline ends. CDR3 residues: CSVDDATARNTEAFF. The CDR3 DNA follows: TGCAGCGTTGACGACGCGACTGCGAGGAACACTGAAGCTTTCTTT.

The chain links TRBV9 to TRBJ1-3; 7 bases are shared with TRBD1. Germline V gives CDR1 SGDLS, CDR2 YYNGEE. V lost 1 base to trimming and J lost 0 bases; unmatched junction nucleotides: 10. The CDR3 sequence is 18 residues long. For the CDR3, the DNA is TGTGCCAGCAGCGTAACTGGGACAGATGCCTTCTCTGGAAACACCATATATTTT. It translates to CASSVTGTDAFSGNTIYF.

The chain is built from TRBV25-1 and TRBJ1-1; no definite D call. In germline, CDR1 is MGHDK, CDR2 SYGVNS. V was shortened by 2 bases and J by 3 bases, with 7 bases between the two germline ends. CDR3 length: 13 residues. The CDR3 sequence is CASSEMGDTEAFF. Written as DNA, the CDR3 is TGTGCCAGCAGTGAAATGGGCGACACTGAAGCTTTCTTT.

The chain joins TRBV25-1 to TRBJ2-7, with a possible D match to TRBD1 (6 bases). This CDR3 comprises 15 residues. V was clipped by 10 bases and J by 3 bases, with 22 bases between them. Germline CDR1 MGHDK, CDR2 SYGVNS. As DNA, the CDR3 is TGTGCCACCTCCCCCCCGGTGGGGGCTCTCTACGAGCAGTACTTC. This sequence encodes CATSPPVGALYEQYF.

In nucleotides, the CDR3 is TGTGCCAGTAGCCCGCGGGCAGGGGGTCAAGAGACCCAGTACTTC. Translating it yields CASSPRAGGQETQYF. This sequence joins TRBV19 and TRBJ2-5; 7 bases fit TRBD1. This CDR3 has 15 residues. The germline V gene has CDR1 LNHDA and CDR2 SQIVND (reference sequence). V dropped 6 bases and J dropped 2; count of bases not matched to a gene: 9. The whole variable domain, remainder taken from reference TRBV19 and TRBJ2-5, is DGGITQSPKYLFRKEGQNVTLSCEQNLNHDAMYWYRQDPGQGLRLIYYSQIVNDFQKGDIAEGYSVSREKKESFPLTVTSAQKNPTAFYLCASSPRAGGQETQYFGPGTRLLVL.

This clone was found a few times. The chain is built from TRBV2 and TRBJ1-1; TRBD1 agrees at 8 bases. This CDR3 contains 13 residues. V gave up 9 bases and J gave up 4 bases; unmatched junction bases: 7. Germline V gives CDR1 SNHLY, CDR2 FYNNEI. Here the CDR3 reads CARTGQGATEAFF. The CDR3, as DNA: TGTGCCAGAACGGGGCAGGGGGCCACTGAAGCTTTCTTT.

J is TRBJ2-3 and V is TRBV27, with 7 bases aligning to TRBD2. The CDR3 totals 15 residues. CDR1 is MNHEY and CDR2 is SMNVEV in the germline V gene (reference sequence). V was pared by 5 bases and J by 2 bases, with 7 bases of the junction left unmatched. The CDR3 DNA reads TGTGCCAGCAGTGGAGCTAGCGGTTCCACAGATACGCAGTATTTT. Its translation is CASSGASGSTDTQYF.

This chain links TRBV18 with TRBJ1-1, with D possibly TRBD1 on 6 matching bases. There are 15 residues in the CDR3. Looked up from germline, CDR1 is KGHSH and CDR2 is LQKENI. V lost 3 bases, J lost 5 bases, and 16 bases lay in between. CDR3 residues: CASSPSTQGRTEAFF. In DNA form, the CDR3 reads TGTGCCAGCTCACCGTCGACACAGGGAAGGACTGAAGCTTTCTTT.

The J gene is TRBJ2-3, the V gene TRBV4-3; TRBD1 agrees at 8 bases. Germline V gives CDR1 LGHNA, CDR2 YSLEER. The CDR3 runs to 16 residues. Trimming took 0 bases from V and 0 from J; bases not matched to a gene: 2. The CDR3 loop is CASSQETGASTDTQYF. Here the CDR3 DNA reads TGCGCCAGCAGCCAAGAGACAGGGGCCAGCACAGATACGCAGTATTTT.

The chain joins TRBV6-6 to TRBJ1-1, with D hard to call. The V gene's germline CDR1 is MNHNY and CDR2 SVGAGI (reference sequence). V lost 7 bases to trimming and J lost 2 bases, with 5 bases between them. The CDR3 sequence is 11 residues long. This CDR3 is CASKANTEAFF. The CDR3 DNA sequence: TGTGCCAGCAAAGCCAACACTGAAGCTTTCTTT.

This clone was observed a handful of times. The V gene is TRBV19, the J gene TRBJ1-3; maybe TRBD1 (6 bases). V gave up 3 bases and J gave up 4 bases, with 10 bases separating them. Germline V CDR1 and CDR2: LNHDA, SQIVND (reference sequence). CDR3 size: 14 residues. CDR3 protein: CASSMPGQGNTIYF. The CDR3 nucleotides read TGTGCCAGTAGTATGCCGGGACAAGGAAACACCATATATTTT.

The chain links TRBV28 to TRBJ1-3, with D perhaps matching TRBD1 (5 bases). Trimming stripped 5 bases from V and 0 bases from J, with 11 bases between. Germline loops: CDR1 MDHEN, CDR2 SYDVKM. The CDR3 runs 15 residues. The CDR3 protein is CASSRRGVSGNTIYF. For the CDR3, the DNA is TGTGCCAGCAGTCGGCGGGGCGTCTCTGGAAACACCATATATTTT.

This sequence joins TRBV30 and TRBJ1-6, with D unclear. Trimming removed 4 bases at V and 10 bases at J, with 14 bases between. Germline V gene lookup returns CDR1 GTSNPN and CDR2 SVGIG (reference sequence). This CDR3 is 13 amino acids long. CDR3 sequence: CAWNPTVLSPLHF. DNA of the CDR3: TGTGCCTGGAATCCTACGGTTCTATCACCCCTCCACTTT.

This clone appeared a few times. The chain uses TRBV5-1 and TRBJ2-1; possible D gene TRBD1, 6 bases. Deletions cut 0 bases from V and 0 bases from J, with 10 bases between. This CDR3 has 16 residues. The germline CDR1 and CDR2 sequences are SGHRS and YFSETQ. DNA for the CDR3: TGCGCCAGCAGCTTGGGTCGGACAGTCTCCTACAATGAGCAGTTCTTC. It translates to CASSLGRTVSYNEQFF.

The rearrangement links TRBV29-1 to TRBJ2-5, with 7 bases that match TRBD1. Germline V gene data show CDR1 as SQVTM and CDR2 as ANQGSEA. The CDR3 totals 11 residues. The junction had 2 bases not matched to a gene; V was cut back by 7 bases and J by 3 bases. The CDR3 DNA reads as TGCAGCGCCGGACAGGAAGAGACCCAGTACTTC. Residues: CSAGQEETQYF.

The chain uses TRBV6-1 and TRBJ1-1; a weak D match, TRBD1 (5 bases). V dropped 5 bases and J dropped 0 bases, with 13 bases sitting between them. This CDR3 has 15 residues. The germline V gene encodes CDR1 MNHNS and CDR2 SASEGT. In DNA, the CDR3 is TGTGCCAGCAGTCCAATCGCGGGGGTGAACACTGAAGCTTTCTTT. Protein sequence: CASSPIAGVNTEAFF.